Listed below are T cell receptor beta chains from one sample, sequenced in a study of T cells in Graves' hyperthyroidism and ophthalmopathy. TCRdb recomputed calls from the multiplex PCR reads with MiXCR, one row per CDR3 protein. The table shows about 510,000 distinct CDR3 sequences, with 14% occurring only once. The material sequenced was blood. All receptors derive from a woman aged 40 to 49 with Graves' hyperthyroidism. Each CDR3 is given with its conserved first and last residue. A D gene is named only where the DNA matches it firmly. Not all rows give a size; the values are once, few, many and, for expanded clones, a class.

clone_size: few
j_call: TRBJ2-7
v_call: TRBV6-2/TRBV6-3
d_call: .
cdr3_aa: CASSYSNLGNEQYF
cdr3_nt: TGTGCCAGCAGTTACTCAAATCTCGGAAACGAGCAGTACTTC

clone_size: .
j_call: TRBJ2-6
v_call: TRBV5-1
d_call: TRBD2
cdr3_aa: CASSLDKSGGSGANVLTF
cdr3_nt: TGCGCCAGCAGCTTGGATAAGAGCGGGGGATCTGGGGCCAACGTCCTGACTTTC

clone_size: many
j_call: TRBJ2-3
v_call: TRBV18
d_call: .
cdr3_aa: CASSPPGVLTTDTQYF
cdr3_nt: TGTGCCAGCTCACCACCGGGGGTATTGACCACAGATACGCAGTATTTT

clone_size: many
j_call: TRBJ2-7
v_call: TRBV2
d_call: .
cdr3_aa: CASSDGGYEQYF
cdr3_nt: TGTGCCAGCAGTGATGGTGGCTACGAGCAGTACTTC

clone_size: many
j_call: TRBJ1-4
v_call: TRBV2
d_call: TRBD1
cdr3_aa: CASKKGQGRNEKLFF
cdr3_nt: TGTGCCAGCAAAAAAGGACAGGGTAGGAATGAAAAACTGTTTTTT

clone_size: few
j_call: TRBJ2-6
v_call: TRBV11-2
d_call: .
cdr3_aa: CASSLVSNSGANVLTF
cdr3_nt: TGTGCCAGCAGCTTAGTTTCAAACTCTGGGGCCAACGTCCTGACTTTC

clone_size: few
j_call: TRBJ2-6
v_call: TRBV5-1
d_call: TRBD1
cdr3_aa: CASSFDRGASGANVLTF
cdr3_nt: TGCGCCAGCAGCTTTGACAGGGGGGCCTCTGGGGCCAACGTCCTGACTTTC

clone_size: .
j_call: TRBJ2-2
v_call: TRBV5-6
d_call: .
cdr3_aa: CASTSSVGGFYTGELFF
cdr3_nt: TGTGCCAGCACCTCTTCGGTCGGGGGCTTTTACACCGGGGAGCTGTTTTTT

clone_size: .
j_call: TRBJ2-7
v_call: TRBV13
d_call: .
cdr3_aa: CASSNSRQSPGGEQYF
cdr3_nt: TGTGCCAGCAGCAACTCCCGACAGAGCCCAGGAGGCGAGCAGTACTTC

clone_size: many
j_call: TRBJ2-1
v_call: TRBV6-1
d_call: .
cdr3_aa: CASSILPGSSYNEQFF
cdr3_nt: TGTGCCAGCAGCATACTACCGGGGAGCTCCTACAATGAGCAGTTCTTC

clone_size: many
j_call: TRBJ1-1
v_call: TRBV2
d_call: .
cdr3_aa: CASNTGYQNTEAFF
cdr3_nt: TGTGCCAGTAACACGGGATATCAGAACACTGAAGCTTTCTTT

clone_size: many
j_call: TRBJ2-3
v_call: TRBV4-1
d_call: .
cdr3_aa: CASSQVWGGGTDTQYF
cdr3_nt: TGCGCCAGCAGCCAAGTGTGGGGCGGGGGCACAGATACGCAGTATTTT

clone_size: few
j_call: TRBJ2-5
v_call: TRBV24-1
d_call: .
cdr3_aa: CATSDVWRNQETQYF
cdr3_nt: TGTGCCACCAGTGATGTCTGGCGAAACCAAGAGACCCAGTACTTC

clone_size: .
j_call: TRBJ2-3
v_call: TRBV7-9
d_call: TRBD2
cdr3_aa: CASSLAGGMDTQYF
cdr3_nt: TGTGCCAGCAGCCTAGCGGGAGGGATGGATACGCAGTATTTT

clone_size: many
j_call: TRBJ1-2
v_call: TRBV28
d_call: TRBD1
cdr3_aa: CASSIPGQGGYTF
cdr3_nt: TGTGCCAGCAGTATCCCGGGACAGGGTGGCTACACCTTC

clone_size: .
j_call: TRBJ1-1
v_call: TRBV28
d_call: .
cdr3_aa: CASSLSGRGTEAFF
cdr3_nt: TGTGCCAGCAGTTTATCCGGCAGAGGCACTGAAGCTTTCTTT

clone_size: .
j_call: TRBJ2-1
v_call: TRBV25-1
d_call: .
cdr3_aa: CASSEYSRWGRNEQFF
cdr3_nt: TGTGCCAGCAGTGAATATTCCCGCTGGGGAAGAAATGAGCAGTTCTTC

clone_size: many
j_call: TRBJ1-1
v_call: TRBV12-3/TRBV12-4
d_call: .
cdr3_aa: CASSTTSFAEAFF
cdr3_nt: TGTGCCAGCAGCACCACCTCTTTCGCTGAAGCTTTCTTT

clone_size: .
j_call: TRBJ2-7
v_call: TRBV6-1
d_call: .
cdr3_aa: CASKRQEVSYEQYF
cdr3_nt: TGTGCCAGCAAGCGGCAGGAGGTTTCCTACGAGCAGTACTTC

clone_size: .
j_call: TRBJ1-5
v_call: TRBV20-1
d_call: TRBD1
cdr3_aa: CSARDSRKTGLINQPQHF
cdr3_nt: TGCAGTGCTAGAGATTCGAGGAAGACAGGGCTAATCAATCAGCCCCAGCATTTT

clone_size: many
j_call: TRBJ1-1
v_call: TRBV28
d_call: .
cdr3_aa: CASRPGTQTEAFF
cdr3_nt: TGTGCCAGCAGGCCCGGTACTCAAACTGAAGCTTTCTTT

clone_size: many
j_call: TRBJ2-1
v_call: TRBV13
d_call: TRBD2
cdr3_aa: CASRYGLASEQFF
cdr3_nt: TGTGCCAGCAGATACGGACTAGCGTCTGAGCAGTTCTTC

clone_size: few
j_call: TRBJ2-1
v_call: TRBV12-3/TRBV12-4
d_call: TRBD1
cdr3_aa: CASTRTGLYDEQFF
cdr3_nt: TGTGCCAGCACCAGGACAGGGCTTTACGATGAGCAGTTCTTC

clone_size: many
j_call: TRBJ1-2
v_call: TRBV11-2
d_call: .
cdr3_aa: CASSPTDTDSFYGYTF
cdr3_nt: TGTGCCAGCAGCCCCACTGATACAGACAGTTTTTATGGCTACACCTTC

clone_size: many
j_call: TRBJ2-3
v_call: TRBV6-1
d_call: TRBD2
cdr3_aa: CASIRSILAGGTDTQYF
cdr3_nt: TGTGCCAGCATTCGATCAATACTAGCGGGAGGGACAGATACGCAGTATTTT

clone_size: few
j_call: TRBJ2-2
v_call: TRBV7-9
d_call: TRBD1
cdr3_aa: CASSDGQGNTGELFF
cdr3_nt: TGTGCCAGCAGCGACGGACAGGGCAACACCGGGGAGCTGTTTTTT

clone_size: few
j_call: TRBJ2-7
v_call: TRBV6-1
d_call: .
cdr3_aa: CASRDTAYEQYF
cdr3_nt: TGTGCCAGCCGGGACACCGCCTACGAGCAGTACTTC

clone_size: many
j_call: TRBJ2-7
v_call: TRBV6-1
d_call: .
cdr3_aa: CASSELGKSSYGQYF
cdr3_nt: TGTGCCAGCAGTGAGCTTGGCAAAAGCTCCTACGGGCAGTACTTC

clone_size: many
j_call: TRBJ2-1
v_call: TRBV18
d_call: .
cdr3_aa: CASSPRANSYNEQFF
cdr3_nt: TGTGCCAGCTCACCCAGAGCTAACTCCTACAATGAGCAGTTCTTC

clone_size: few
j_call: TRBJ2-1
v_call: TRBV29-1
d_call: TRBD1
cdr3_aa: CSARTGDEQFF
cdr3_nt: TGCAGCGCCCGGACAGGAGATGAGCAGTTCTTC

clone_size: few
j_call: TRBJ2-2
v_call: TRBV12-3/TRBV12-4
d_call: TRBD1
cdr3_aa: CASSLDSARGTGELFF
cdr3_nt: TGTGCCAGCAGTTTAGATTCGGCCAGGGGGACCGGGGAGCTGTTTTTT

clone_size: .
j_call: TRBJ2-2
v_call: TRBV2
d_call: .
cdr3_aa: CASSQEGVNTGELFF
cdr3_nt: TGTGCCAGCAGTCAGGAGGGCGTAAACACCGGGGAGCTGTTTTTT

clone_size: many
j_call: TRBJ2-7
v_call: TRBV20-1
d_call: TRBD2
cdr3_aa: CSARLAVSLVSEQYF
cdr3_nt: TGCAGTGCCCGACTAGCGGTCTCTTTAGTGAGTGAGCAGTACTTC

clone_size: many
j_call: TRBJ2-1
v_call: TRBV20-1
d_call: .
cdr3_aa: CSARDQSSYNEQFF
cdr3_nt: TGCAGTGCTAGAGACCAGAGCTCCTACAATGAGCAGTTCTTC

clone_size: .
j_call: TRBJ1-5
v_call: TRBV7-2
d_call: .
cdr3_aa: CASSLDLPGSQPQHF
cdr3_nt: TGTGCCAGCAGCTTAGACCTGCCGGGTAGTCAGCCCCAGCATTTT

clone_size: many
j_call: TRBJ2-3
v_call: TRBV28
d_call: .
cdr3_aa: CASTKAGGLAGDTQYF
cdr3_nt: TGTGCCAGCACCAAAGCCGGGGGTCTAGCTGGAGATACGCAGTATTTT

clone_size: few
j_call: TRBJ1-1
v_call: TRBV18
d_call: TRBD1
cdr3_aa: CASSPSGTGFTEAFF
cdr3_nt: TGTGCCAGCTCACCATCAGGGACAGGGTTCACTGAAGCTTTCTTT